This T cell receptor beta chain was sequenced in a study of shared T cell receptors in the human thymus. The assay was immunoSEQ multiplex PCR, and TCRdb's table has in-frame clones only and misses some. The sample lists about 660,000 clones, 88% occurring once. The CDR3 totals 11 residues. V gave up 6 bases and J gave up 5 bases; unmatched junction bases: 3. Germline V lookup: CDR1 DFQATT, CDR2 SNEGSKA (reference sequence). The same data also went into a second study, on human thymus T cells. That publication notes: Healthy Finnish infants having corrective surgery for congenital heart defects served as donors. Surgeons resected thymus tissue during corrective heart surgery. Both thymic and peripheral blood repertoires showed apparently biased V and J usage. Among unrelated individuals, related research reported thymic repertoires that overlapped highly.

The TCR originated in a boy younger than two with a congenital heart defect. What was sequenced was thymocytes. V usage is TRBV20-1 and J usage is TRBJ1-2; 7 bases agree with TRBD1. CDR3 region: CSAQTGYGYTF. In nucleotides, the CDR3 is TGCAGTGCCCAGACAGGGTATGGCTACACCTTC.